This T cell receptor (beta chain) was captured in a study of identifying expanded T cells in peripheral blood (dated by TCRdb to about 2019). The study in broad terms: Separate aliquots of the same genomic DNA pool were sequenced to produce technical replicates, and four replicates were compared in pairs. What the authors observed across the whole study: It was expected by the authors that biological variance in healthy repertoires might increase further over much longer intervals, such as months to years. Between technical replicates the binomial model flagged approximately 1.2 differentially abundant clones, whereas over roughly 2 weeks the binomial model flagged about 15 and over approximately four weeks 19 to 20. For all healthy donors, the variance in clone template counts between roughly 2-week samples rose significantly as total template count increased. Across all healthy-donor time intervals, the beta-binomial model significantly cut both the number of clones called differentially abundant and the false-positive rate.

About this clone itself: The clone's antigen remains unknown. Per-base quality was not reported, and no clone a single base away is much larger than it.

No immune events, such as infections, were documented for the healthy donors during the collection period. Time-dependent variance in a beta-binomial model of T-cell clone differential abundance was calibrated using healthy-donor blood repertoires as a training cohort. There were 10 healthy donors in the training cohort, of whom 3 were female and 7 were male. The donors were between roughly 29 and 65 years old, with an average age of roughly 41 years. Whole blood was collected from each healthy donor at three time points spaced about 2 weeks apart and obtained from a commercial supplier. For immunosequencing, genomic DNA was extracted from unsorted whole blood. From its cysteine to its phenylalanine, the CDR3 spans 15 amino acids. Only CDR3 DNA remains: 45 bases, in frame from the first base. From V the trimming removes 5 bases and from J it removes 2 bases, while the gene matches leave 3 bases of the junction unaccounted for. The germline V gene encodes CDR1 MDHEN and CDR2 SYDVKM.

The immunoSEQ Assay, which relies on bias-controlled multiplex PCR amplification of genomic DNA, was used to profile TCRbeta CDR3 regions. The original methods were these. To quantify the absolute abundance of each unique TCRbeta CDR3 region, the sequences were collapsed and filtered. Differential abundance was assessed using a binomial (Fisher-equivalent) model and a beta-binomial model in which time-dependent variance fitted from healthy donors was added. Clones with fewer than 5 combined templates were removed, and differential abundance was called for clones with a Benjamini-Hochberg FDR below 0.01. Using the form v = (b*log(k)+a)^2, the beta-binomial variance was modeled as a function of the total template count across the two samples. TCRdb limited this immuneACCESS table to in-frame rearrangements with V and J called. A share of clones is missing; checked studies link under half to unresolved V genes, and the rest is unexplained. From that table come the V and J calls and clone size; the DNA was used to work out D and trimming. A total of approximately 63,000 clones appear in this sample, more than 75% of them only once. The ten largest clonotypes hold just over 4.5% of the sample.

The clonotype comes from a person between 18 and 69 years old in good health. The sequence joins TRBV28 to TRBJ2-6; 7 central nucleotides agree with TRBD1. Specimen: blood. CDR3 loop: CASSDQGAGANVLTF. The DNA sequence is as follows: TGTGCCAGCAGTGATCAGGGGGCTGGGGCCAACGTCCTGACTTTC.